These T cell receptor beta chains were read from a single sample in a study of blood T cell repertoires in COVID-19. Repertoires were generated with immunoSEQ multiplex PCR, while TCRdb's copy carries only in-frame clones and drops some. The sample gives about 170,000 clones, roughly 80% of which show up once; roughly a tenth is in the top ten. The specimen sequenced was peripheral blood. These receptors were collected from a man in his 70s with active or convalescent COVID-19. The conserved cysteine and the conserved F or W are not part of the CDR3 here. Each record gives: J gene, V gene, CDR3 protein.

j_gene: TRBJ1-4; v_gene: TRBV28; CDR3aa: ASTPRGRGYEKLF
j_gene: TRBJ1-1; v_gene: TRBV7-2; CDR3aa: ASSLGGLRTEAF
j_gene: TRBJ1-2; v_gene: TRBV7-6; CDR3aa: ASSAQQGGYGYT
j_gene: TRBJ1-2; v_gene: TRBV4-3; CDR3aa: ASSSAAGTAHGYT
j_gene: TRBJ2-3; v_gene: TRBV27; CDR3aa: ASTRGTASSTDTQY
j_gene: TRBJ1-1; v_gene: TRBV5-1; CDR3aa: ASSLVGETPEAF
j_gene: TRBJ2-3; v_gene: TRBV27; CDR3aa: ASSFSGLLLTDTQY
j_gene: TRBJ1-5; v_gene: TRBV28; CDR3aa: ASRVGGPSNQPQH
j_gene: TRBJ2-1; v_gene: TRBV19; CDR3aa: ASSIAGPDNEQF
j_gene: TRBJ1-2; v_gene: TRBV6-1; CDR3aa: ASSEVAGNYGYT
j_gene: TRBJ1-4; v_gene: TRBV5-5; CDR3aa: ASSLVFGALVATNEKLF
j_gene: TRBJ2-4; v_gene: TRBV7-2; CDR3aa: ASSPWGRGGIQY
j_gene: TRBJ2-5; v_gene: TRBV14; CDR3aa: ASSRGVGYSQETQY